The entry below describes one TCR beta chain. Antigen specificity is unknown. The sample originates from a study of memory CD4+ T cells and cytomegalovirus serostatus. Study context: Donors were healthy Belgian adults, under 10 CMV seropositive and some 24 seronegative.

Study findings and constraints: Of under 200 reported CMV TCRbeta sequences, under 80 were found in memory CD4+ repertoires. Suggested: most of the CMV-linked TCR signature lies in CD4+ memory cells.

Single viable CD3+CD4+CD8-CD45RO+ cells were sorted as the memory CD4+ T cells. Total CD4+ T cells were enriched by CD4 positive selection. Sequencing was performed with immunoSEQ multiplex PCR; in TCRdb, only in-frame clones are kept and a portion is missing. The data show around 60,000 clones, about four fifths seen once. The TCR sequence derives from an adult in good health and CMV-seronegative. Some clones in this sample may be carry-over from other donors' samples. Sequenced: memory CD4+ T cells from blood.

CDR3 nucleotide sequence: TGTGCCAGTAGTATAGTGGTGACTAGCGGCACCGGGGAGCTGTTTTTT. This translates into CASSIVVTSGTGELFF. The chain recombines TRBV19 with TRBJ2-2; 9 bases align to TRBD2. The V and J ends lost 1 base and 4 bases, in that order; junction bases with no gene match: 4. Germline CDR1 and CDR2: LNHDA and SQIVND (reference sequence). The CDR3 runs 16 residues.